A selection of T cell receptor beta chains follows, all from one sample in a study of spatial heterogeneity in lung cancer. One entry per CDR3 protein results from TCRdb running MiXCR on the 5' RACE reads. The data hold about 38,000 distinct CDR3 sequences, with 6% to 8% observed a single time. The material was PBMCs, obtained at surgery. The receptors originated from a male donor with early-stage non-small cell lung cancer. The CDR3 runs from the conserved cysteine through the conserved F or W. The order of the fields is V gene, J gene, D gene, CDR3 length, clone size, CDR3 protein, CDR3 DNA. A D gene is named only where the DNA matches it firmly. Size is omitted from some rows. Given values are once, few, many or a class for expanded clones.

TRBV7-8	TRBJ1-1	-	13	many	CASSLEGRTEAFF	TGTGCCAGCAGCTTAGAGGGGAGGACTGAAGCTTTCTTT
TRBV7-3	TRBJ2-3	TRBD2	16	-	CASSPMQRGTTDTQYF	TGTGCCAGCAGCCCCATGCAGCGGGGAACCACAGATACGCAGTATTTT
TRBV5-5	TRBJ1-6	TRBD1	15	few	CASSRQGAIDSPLHF	TGTGCCAGCAGTCGACAGGGGGCAATTGATTCACCCCTCCACTTT
TRBV7-2	TRBJ2-3	TRBD1	16	many	CASSLLGTGGKDTQYF	TGTGCCAGCAGCTTACTAGGGACAGGGGGCAAAGATACGCAGTATTTT
TRBV7-3	TRBJ2-2	-	13	many	CASSLRPDGELFF	TGTGCCAGCAGCTTAAGGCCCGACGGGGAGCTGTTTTTT
TRBV5-1	TRBJ1-5	-	16	many	CASSQGGTNSNQPQHF	TGCGCCAGCAGCCAGGGAGGGACAAATAGCAATCAGCCCCAGCATTTT
TRBV10-3	TRBJ1-6	TRBD1	15	few	CAISGTGGDNSPLHF	TGTGCCATCAGTGGAACAGGGGGTGATAATTCACCCCTCCACTTT
TRBV6-2/TRBV6-3	TRBJ1-1	TRBD1	13	-	CASGRDRWTEAFF	TGTGCCAGCGGAAGGGACAGATGGACTGAAGCTTTCTTT
TRBV24-1	TRBJ2-3	TRBD2	15	-	CATSEVAGVSDTQYF	TGTGCCACCAGTGAAGTAGCGGGAGTATCAGATACGCAGTATTTT
TRBV18	TRBJ1-1	-	13	many	CASSNVGGTEAFF	TGTGCCAGCTCAAATGTTGGGGGTACTGAAGCTTTCTTT
TRBV5-1	TRBJ2-7	TRBD1	15	-	CASSLARTGQDEQYF	TGCGCCAGCAGCTTGGCTCGGACAGGGCAAGACGAGCAGTACTTC
TRBV11-2	TRBJ2-3	-	14	-	CASSLGPATDTQYF	TGTGCCAGCAGCCTGGGACCAGCCACAGATACGCAGTATTTT
TRBV11-2	TRBJ2-5	TRBD2	14	-	CTSSRSTSEETQYF	TGTACCAGCAGCCGATCGACTAGCGAGGAGACCCAGTACTTC
TRBV7-2	TRBJ2-4	-	13	-	CASSLIPPDLQYF	TGTGCCAGCAGCTTAATCCCCCCCGACCTTCAGTACTTC
TRBV7-2	TRBJ1-2	-	14	few	CASSLGTGNYGYTF	TGTGCCAGCAGCTTAGGCACAGGAAACTATGGCTACACCTTC
TRBV6-2/TRBV6-3	TRBJ2-2	-	13	many	CASAHRNTGELFF	TGTGCCAGCGCGCACCGTAACACCGGGGAGCTGTTTTTT
TRBV10-3	TRBJ2-1	-	14	-	CAISERGTYNEQFF	TGTGCCATCAGTGAAAGGGGGACCTACAATGAGCAGTTCTTC
TRBV4-3	TRBJ2-7	-	13	many	CASSQDYRAEQYF	TGCGCCAGCAGCCAAGATTATCGGGCAGAGCAGTACTTC
TRBV10-3	TRBJ1-1	TRBD1	16	many	CAISGFLFETGGEAFF	TGTGCCATCAGTGGTTTCCTCTTTGAGACAGGGGGTGAAGCTTTCTTT
TRBV6-2/TRBV6-3	TRBJ2-1	-	15	-	CASRDDRGSYNEQFF	TGTGCCAGCAGGGACGATCGGGGGTCCTACAATGAGCAGTTCTTC
TRBV7-2	TRBJ2-5	-	13	many	CASSLGGQETQYF	TGTGCCAGCAGCTTAGGAGGCCAAGAGACCCAGTACTTC
TRBV21-1	TRBJ2-1	-	16	few	CASSTCPEDRANEQFF	TGTGCCAGCAGCACCTGCCCCGAGGACAGGGCAAATGAGCAGTTCTTC
TRBV27	TRBJ2-2	-	13	many	CASSFGLDGELFF	TGTGCCAGCAGTTTTGGGTTGGACGGGGAGCTGTTTTTT
TRBV27	TRBJ2-7	-	14	few	CASSLRDIRYEQYF	TGTGCCAGCAGTTTAAGGGACATACGGTACGAGCAGTACTTC
TRBV29-1	TRBJ2-1	-	14	many	CSVVMLGGNNEQFF	TGCAGCGTTGTAATGCTAGGGGGGAACAATGAGCAGTTCTTC
TRBV7-7	TRBJ2-3	-	13	many	CASSSGTTDTQYF	TGTGCTAGCAGCTCTGGGACGACAGATACGCAGTATTTT
TRBV18	TRBJ2-3	TRBD1	15	-	CASSPGGQGADTQYF	TGTGCCAGCTCACCTGGGGGACAGGGTGCAGATACGCAGTATTTT
TRBV20-1	TRBJ2-5	TRBD1	16	-	CSASKTLAGGAETQYF	TGCAGTGCTAGCAAAACATTGGCAGGGGGCGCGGAGACCCAGTACTTC
TRBV7-3	TRBJ1-1	-	13	few	CASSLTQGTEAFF	TGTGCCAGCAGCTTAACCCAGGGCACTGAAGCTTTCTTT
TRBV24-1	TRBJ2-5	TRBD1	15	many	CATSDPTGAGETQYF	TGTGCCACCAGTGACCCCACAGGGGCCGGCGAGACCCAGTACTTC
TRBV4-1	TRBJ2-1	-	16	many	CASSQDLGERYNEQFF	TGCGCCAGCAGCCAAGATCTCGGGGAGAGGTACAATGAGCAGTTCTTC
TRBV2	TRBJ2-3	TRBD2	14	-	CASRGLAGAHTQYF	TGTGCCAGCAGGGGACTAGCGGGGGCCCATACGCAGTATTTT
TRBV20-1	TRBJ1-6	-	13	few	CSAIDRYNSPLHF	TGCAGTGCCATCGACAGGTATAATTCACCCCTCCACTTT
TRBV7-2	TRBJ2-1	TRBD2	16	-	CASSLASRGGPNEQFF	TGTGCCAGCAGCTTAGCTTCGCGGGGGGGCCCAAATGAGCAGTTCTTC
TRBV12-3/TRBV12-4	TRBJ1-5	-	15	-	CASSLSPASNQPQHF	TGTGCCAGCAGTTTAAGTCCAGCGAGCAATCAGCCCCAGCATTTT
TRBV3-1	TRBJ1-4	-	12	-	CASSMGNEKLFF	TGTGCCAGCAGCATGGGTAATGAAAAACTGTTTTTT
TRBV7-9	TRBJ2-1	-	12	few	CASSLRQGGQFF	TGTGCCAGCAGCCTGAGACAGGGAGGGCAGTTCTTC
TRBV18	TRBJ2-5	-	15	many	CASSPRGRAGETQYF	TGTGCCAGCTCACCACGGGGTCGAGCGGGAGAGACCCAGTACTTC
TRBV6-2/TRBV6-3	TRBJ2-3	-	13	many	CASKGTSTDTQYF	TGTGCCAGCAAGGGTACCAGCACAGATACGCAGTATTTT
TRBV6-5	TRBJ1-2	-	15	many	CASRTSVYVNYGYTF	TGTGCCAGCAGGACGTCAGTCTACGTTAACTATGGCTACACCTTC
TRBV7-6	TRBJ1-4	-	14	-	CASSFGTIGEKLFF	TGTGCCAGCAGCTTCGGGACAATAGGCGAAAAACTGTTTTTT
TRBV7-2	TRBJ1-2	-	12	many	CASSSFPGGYTF	TGTGCCAGCAGCTCCTTCCCGGGGGGCTACACCTTC
TRBV18	TRBJ2-1	-	15	many	CASSPDLSSHNEQFF	TGTGCCAGCTCACCAGATTTGTCTTCGCACAATGAGCAGTTCTTC
TRBV20-1	TRBJ1-1	-	17	-	CSARDPGMGYMNTEPFF	TGCAGTGCTAGAGATCCGGGGATGGGATACATGAACACTGAACCTTTCTTT
TRBV6-5	TRBJ2-2	-	15	many	CASSYSTQVTGELFF	TGTGCCAGCAGTTACTCGACCCAGGTCACCGGGGAGCTGTTTTTT
TRBV20-1	TRBJ1-1	TRBD1	13	many	CSANRGQLGEAFF	TGCAGTGCGAACAGGGGGCAGCTTGGTGAAGCTTTCTTT
TRBV29-1	TRBJ2-2	-	13	many	CSVGTSNTGELFF	TGCAGCGTGGGGACATCGAACACCGGGGAGCTGTTTTTT
TRBV20-1	TRBJ2-1	-	11	-	CSAKGGDEQFF	TGCAGTGCTAAGGGAGGCGATGAGCAGTTCTTC
TRBV18	TRBJ1-2	TRBD1	15	many	CASSPGTADASGYTF	TGTGCCAGCTCACCAGGGACAGCCGACGCGAGTGGCTACACCTTC
TRBV20-1	TRBJ1-2	TRBD1	15	few	CSARAPGTGPYGYTF	TGCAGTGCTAGAGCCCCCGGGACAGGGCCCTATGGCTACACCTTC
TRBV7-9	TRBJ2-1	-	14	few	CASTVTVSYNEQFF	TGTGCCAGCACTGTCACGGTTTCCTACAATGAGCAGTTCTTC
TRBV20-1	TRBJ2-7	-	15	-	CSARGRPRVGDEQYF	TGCAGTGCTAGAGGGCGCCCCCGGGTTGGCGACGAGCAGTACTTC
TRBV12-3/TRBV12-4	TRBJ2-1	-	10	many	CASIPGRRFF	TGTGCCAGCATCCCCGGGCGGAGGTTCTTC
TRBV7-9	TRBJ2-3	-	14	many	CASSEEAVTVTQYF	TGTGCCAGCAGCGAGGAGGCTGTTACAGTTACGCAGTATTTT
TRBV5-1	TRBJ1-1	-	13	-	CASMPGENTEAFF	TGCGCCAGCATGCCAGGGGAGAACACTGAAGCTTTCTTT
TRBV5-4	TRBJ2-1	TRBD2	14	-	CASSVGGAEDEQFF	TGTGCCAGCAGCGTCGGGGGGGCCGAAGATGAGCAGTTCTTC
TRBV6-6	TRBJ2-1	-	13	-	CASREAGNNEQFF	TGTGCCAGCAGAGAAGCTGGTAACAATGAGCAGTTCTTC